The rows below give T cell receptor beta chains drawn from one sample of a study of CD8 T cells in Susac syndrome. TCRdb reprocessed the immunoSEQ multiplex PCR reads with MiXCR, giving one entry per CDR3 protein. The sample includes roughly 200,000 distinct CDR3 sequences, about 94% of them seen just once. The specimen was CD4+ T cells from PBMCs. The receptors originated from a human donor with Susac syndrome. CDR3s leave out the opening cysteine and the closing phenylalanine or tryptophan. Fields, in order: V gene, D gene, CDR3 length, J gene, CDR3 protein. The D gene is left open where the match is weak.

v_gene: TRBV9
d_gene: -
len: 11
j_gene: TRBJ1-1
CDR3aa: ASSVARGTEAF

v_gene: TRBV15
d_gene: -
len: 11
j_gene: TRBJ2-7
CDR3aa: ATSRPGTYEQY

v_gene: TRBV10-3
d_gene: TRBD2
len: 12
j_gene: TRBJ2-7
CDR3aa: AISPSAGDYEQY

v_gene: TRBV7-9
d_gene: TRBD2
len: 14
j_gene: TRBJ2-1
CDR3aa: ASSQPAGGSYNEQF

v_gene: TRBV5-1
d_gene: -
len: 12
j_gene: TRBJ2-7
CDR3aa: ASSLGQPTYEQY

v_gene: TRBV18
d_gene: TRBD1
len: 12
j_gene: TRBJ1-4
CDR3aa: ASSPDRDGEKLF

v_gene: TRBV20-1
d_gene: -
len: 10
j_gene: TRBJ2-3
CDR3aa: SVVGSTDTQY

v_gene: TRBV4-3
d_gene: TRBD1
len: 16
j_gene: TRBJ1-2
CDR3aa: ASSPSRDRGSLGYGYT

v_gene: TRBV6-5
d_gene: -
len: 12
j_gene: TRBJ1-1
CDR3aa: ASSYSRVGVGAF

v_gene: TRBV6-5
d_gene: -
len: 12
j_gene: TRBJ2-7
CDR3aa: ASSRGTLYIEQY

v_gene: TRBV5-1
d_gene: TRBD2
len: 13
j_gene: TRBJ2-1
CDR3aa: ASSLGRGGSDEQF

v_gene: TRBV28
d_gene: -
len: 11
j_gene: TRBJ2-1
CDR3aa: ASKRTAYNEQF

v_gene: TRBV5-6
d_gene: -
len: 13
j_gene: TRBJ2-6
CDR3aa: ASSLVEDRLNVLT

v_gene: TRBV6-1
d_gene: -
len: 13
j_gene: TRBJ2-1
CDR3aa: ASSLGPRGDNEQF

v_gene: TRBV12-3/TRBV12-4
d_gene: TRBD1
len: 12
j_gene: TRBJ2-1
CDR3aa: ASSSDRGSDEQF

v_gene: TRBV20-1
d_gene: -
len: 12
j_gene: TRBJ2-7
CDR3aa: SARAGTETYEQY

v_gene: TRBV28
d_gene: -
len: 13
j_gene: TRBJ2-7
CDR3aa: ASSVGDARSYEQY

v_gene: TRBV6-5
d_gene: TRBD2
len: 14
j_gene: TRBJ2-5
CDR3aa: ASSYSMTGGRETQY

v_gene: TRBV5-1
d_gene: -
len: 16
j_gene: TRBJ2-1
CDR3aa: ASSPGLVTWSLNNEQF

v_gene: TRBV6-2/TRBV6-3
d_gene: -
len: 14
j_gene: TRBJ1-3
CDR3aa: ASSYDNLFTGNTIY

v_gene: TRBV5-6
d_gene: -
len: 10
j_gene: TRBJ2-3
CDR3aa: ASSKPGYTQY

v_gene: TRBV7-2
d_gene: -
len: 14
j_gene: TRBJ1-6
CDR3aa: ASSLSPGRVISPLH

v_gene: TRBV7-2
d_gene: TRBD1
len: 11
j_gene: TRBJ2-7
CDR3aa: ASSPFTGDEQY

v_gene: TRBV30
d_gene: -
len: 10
j_gene: TRBJ2-7
CDR3aa: AWSAGIHEQY

v_gene: TRBV11-2
d_gene: -
len: 13
j_gene: TRBJ2-5
CDR3aa: ASSPLVGREETQY

v_gene: TRBV2
d_gene: -
len: 11
j_gene: TRBJ2-1
CDR3aa: ASTPGLINEQF

v_gene: TRBV11-3
d_gene: -
len: 11
j_gene: TRBJ2-2
CDR3aa: ASSLYPTGELF